The clone carrying this T cell receptor (beta chain) was detected ten times or more. The antigen is undetermined. Amplification of TCR alpha and beta CDR3 regions from RNA used iRepertoire nested multiplex PCR. TCRdb independently ran MiXCR on the multiplex PCR reads; one entry per CDR3 protein. Here the sample spans 35,000 to 45,000 distinct CDR3 sequences, 20% to 25% being singletons. This CDR3 is 14 amino acids long. Between the trimmed V and J ends, which lost 5 bases and 7 bases, there was a span of 14 bases. Per the germline V gene, CDR1 is SGHTA and CDR2 is FQGNSA. This sample is part of a study of glioma-infiltrating T cells. Findings of the study overall: Tissue-blood divergence was below expectation in non-neoplastic patients, above in gliomas.

The TCR was taken from a human donor with low-grade glioma or glioblastoma, undergoing nonglioma brain surgery, or in good health (not recorded which). Sequenced: glioma tissue, nonneoplastic brain tissue, or PBMCs (not recorded which). V usage is TRBV7-2 and J usage is TRBJ2-2; TRBD1 is a possible D gene (6 bases). CDR3 in DNA: TGTGCCAGCAGCCGACAGGAAGTAAGCGGGGAGCTGTTTTTT. As protein: CASSRQEVSGELFF.